Below are 30 T cell receptor beta chains sequenced from a single sample in a study of blood T cell repertoires in COVID-19. Assay used: immunoSEQ multiplex PCR; TCRdb lists only in-frame clones, some missing. The sample holds 200,000 to 300,000 clones, about 83% seen once. Sequencing was done on a sample of PBMCs or T cells enriched from blood (not recorded which). The receptors come from a middle-aged woman who had been exposed to COVID-19.

The count of this clone is one. V and J are TRBV3-1 (or the pseudogene TRBV3-2) and TRBJ1-2; no definite D call. Trimming stripped 5 bases from V and 0 bases from J, with 13 bases between. The CDR3 contains 15 residues. Germline loops: CDR1 LGHDT, CDR2 YNNKEL (reference sequence). CDR3 sequence: CASSSPGGPNYGYTF. In DNA, the CDR3 is TGTGCCAGCAGCTCCCCTGGAGGTCCTAACTATGGCTACACCTTC.

The chain has TRBV10-1 and TRBJ1-2; D call uncertain. The V end lost 5 bases, the J end lost 4 bases, and 5 bases lay between the germline ends. The CDR3 sequence is 11 residues long. The germline CDR1 and CDR2 sequences are WNHNN and SYGVQD (reference sequence). CDR3 in DNA: TGCGCCAGCAGTTTGGCCTATGGCTACACCTTC. This translates into CASSLAYGYTF.

This clone appeared a few times. The chain employs TRBV2 and TRBJ2-1; TRBD2 aligns across 10 bases. This CDR3 spans 18 amino acids. Germline V gene data show CDR1 as SNHLY and CDR2 as FYNNEI. J was trimmed by 1 base and V by 1 base; bases with no gene match: 7. CDR3 in DNA: TGTGCCAGCAGTGAAGATAGCGGGGGGCCACTATCCTACAATGAGCAGTTCTTC. It yields the protein CASSEDSGGPLSYNEQFF.

This chain uses TRBV28 with TRBJ2-1; maybe TRBD1 (7 bases). V was clipped by 6 bases and J by 1 base, with 16 bases between them. Germline V CDR1 and CDR2: MDHEN, SYDVKM. This CDR3 spans 16 amino acids. The CDR3 DNA is TGTGCCAGCAGGACTCAGGGGGGCAGATCCTACAATGAGCAGTTCTTC. Translated, it gives CASRTQGGRSYNEQFF. Using reference TRBV28 and TRBJ2-1 for the parts outside the CDR3, the full variable domain is DVKVTQSSRYLVKRTGEKVFLECVQDMDHENMFWYRQDPGLGLRLIYFSYDVKMKEKGDIPEGYSVSREKKERFSLILESASTNQTSMYLCASRTQGGRSYNEQFFGPGTRLTVL.

This clone was seen only once. The chain employs TRBV5-4 and TRBJ1-6; TRBD1 agrees at 8 bases. The CDR3 has 14 residues. Trimming cost V 5 bases and J 9 bases; bases outside gene matches: 7. The V gene's germline CDR1 is SGHNT and CDR2 YYREEE (reference sequence). CDR3 sequence reads: CASSFNRGGSPLHF. The CDR3 DNA is TGTGCCAGCAGTTTTAACAGGGGGGGTTCACCCCTCCACTTT.

The chain links TRBV5-1 to TRBJ1-4; D call uncertain. The CDR3 totals 16 residues. Germline V gene sequence: CDR1 SGHRS, CDR2 YFSETQ. V shed 4 bases and J shed 0 bases, with 13 bases lying between them. CDR3 DNA: TGCGCCAGCAGCGGGCAAGGAAATCCAACTAATGAAAAACTGTTTTTT. It yields the protein CASSGQGNPTNEKLFF.

V gene TRBV18 combines with J gene TRBJ2-3; 14 positions agree with TRBD2. The CDR3 spans 18 residues. Trimming removed 3 bases from V and 0 bases from J; junction bases left unmatched: 5. Germline-derived CDR1 and CDR2 are KGHSH and LQKENI. Written as DNA, the CDR3 is TGTGCCAGCTCACCCGGGACTAGCGGGGGCCTAAGCACAGATACGCAGTATTTT. This translates into CASSPGTSGGLSTDTQYF.

On this clone: Its ends do not fully match the called genes, so a read error is possible. The chain has TRBV7-7 and TRBJ2-3; D might be TRBD1 (5 bases). The germline V gene encodes CDR1 SSHAT and CDR2 FNYEAQ (reference sequence). CDR3 length equals 15 residues. The CDR3 DNA sequence: TGTGCTAGCAGCTTATTGGGGCCGGGCACAGATACGCAGTATTTT. It translates to CASSLLGPGTDTQYF.

The chain has TRBV11-3 and TRBJ2-1, with 7 bases that match TRBD1. The CDR3 is 17 amino acids. The germline CDR1 and CDR2 sequences are SGHNT and YENEEA. V lost 0 bases and J lost 8; bases outside the gene matches: 13. CDR3 sequence reads: CASSLEKGALGKDEQFF. The CDR3 DNA reads as TGTGCCAGCAGCTTAGAGAAGGGGGCTTTAGGAAAGGATGAGCAGTTCTTC.

The J gene is TRBJ1-1, the V gene TRBV21-1; TRBD1 is taken as the D call from the table, unchecked against the DNA. TRBV21-1 has pseudogene status. The CDR3 is 18 amino acids. The CDR3 sequence: CASSKFRQLDSTRTEAFF. CDR3 DNA sequence: TGTGCCAGCAGCAAATTTCGTCAATTGGACAGCACACGCACTGAAGCTTTCTTT.

The chain combines TRBV7-3 with TRBJ2-2; 7 nucleotides match TRBD1. CDR3 length equals 15 residues. The germline CDR1 and CDR2 sequences are SGHTA and FQGTGA. The V segment lost 5 bases and the J segment 7 bases; nucleotides outside the gene matches: 10. This CDR3 is CASSPSRDSYGELFF. The CDR3 DNA reads TGTGCCAGCAGCCCGTCCCGGGACAGCTACGGGGAGCTGTTTTTT.

Concerning this clone itself: The identical CDR3 is also encoded by other nucleotide sequences in the sample. The chain has TRBV19 and TRBJ1-1, with D maybe TRBD1 (5 bases). The germline V gene has CDR1 LNHDA and CDR2 SQIVND (reference sequence). V was shortened by 6 bases and J by 8 bases, with 13 bases between the two germline ends. This CDR3 spans 12 amino acids. In nucleotides, the CDR3 is TGTGCCAGTAGCCCCCAGGGTCTAGAAGCTTTCTTT. This gives the protein CASSPQGLEAFF.

The genes are TRBV9 and TRBJ1-1; 8 bases are a match to TRBD1. The junction had 4 bases not matched to a gene; V was cut back by 2 bases and J by 4 bases. Germline CDR1 and CDR2: SGDLS and YYNGEE. This CDR3 spans 14 amino acids. The CDR3 DNA is TGTGCCAGCAGCGTTGGTACAGGGGGCACTGAAGCTTTCTTT. Its protein is CASSVGTGGTEAFF.

The chain has TRBV28 and TRBJ1-2; 12 bases are shared with TRBD1. There are 16 residues in the CDR3. Germline V CDR1 and CDR2: MDHEN, SYDVKM. V gave up 6 bases and J gave up 6 bases; unmatched junction bases: 11. The CDR3 DNA sequence: TGTGCCAGCAGCCCACGACCGGGACAGGGGGCGCATGGCTACACCTTC. Its translation is CASSPRPGQGAHGYTF.

The chain links TRBV3-1 (or the pseudogene TRBV3-2) to TRBJ2-7; TRBD1 aligns across 11 bases. The germline gives CDR1 LGHDT, CDR2 YNNKEL (reference sequence). CDR3 length equals 11 residues. The trim removed 10 bases at V and 6 bases at J, leaving 2 bases unmatched. The CDR3 DNA is TGTGCCACGGGACAGGGGGTCGAGCAGTACTTC. Translated: CATGQGVEQYF.

This clone has more than one count but fewer than ten. The genes are TRBV28 and TRBJ1-6; 8 bases are a match to TRBD1. CDR1 is MDHEN, CDR2 SYDVKM, per germline. The V gene end was trimmed by 7 bases and the J gene end by 7 bases; junction bases not matched to a gene: 12. CDR3 size: 16 residues. CDR3 bases: TGTGCCAGCACCTCCGGGAGGACAGGGCGCAATTCACCCCTCCACTTT. It specifies CASTSGRTGRNSPLHF.

The chain employs TRBV7-2 and TRBJ2-5, with a weak D call TRBD1 (6 bases). The CDR3 contains 15 residues. Between the trimmed V and J ends, which lost 2 bases and 1 base, there was a span of 11 bases. Germline CDR1 is SGHTA and CDR2 is FQGNSA. The CDR3 region has the DNA TGTGCCAGCAGCTTAACAGGGAGTACCCAAGAGACCCAGTACTTC. Translation: CASSLTGSTQETQYF.

V usage is TRBV5-8 and J usage is TRBJ2-1; weak D call: TRBD2 (7 bases). Germline CDR1 reads SGHTS; CDR2 reads YDEGEE. The length of the CDR3 is 15 residues. The germline V and J ends were trimmed by 0 bases and 6 bases, with 13 bases remaining between them. The CDR3 region has the DNA TGTGCCAGCAGCTTGGGGCGGGGGCCGATCAATGAGCAGTTCTTC. Encoded protein: CASSLGRGPINEQFF.

The rearrangement uses TRBV18 and TRBJ1-1; a weak D match, TRBD1 (5 bases). The germline V and J ends were trimmed by 3 bases and 6 bases, with 17 bases remaining between them. CDR3 length: 15 amino acids. Germline V lookup: CDR1 KGHSH, CDR2 LQKENI. CDR3: CASSPALGRASEAFF. As DNA, the CDR3 is TGTGCCAGCTCACCTGCACTGGGGCGAGCCTCTGAAGCTTTCTTT. Together with reference TRBV18 and TRBJ1-1, the CDR3 gives the full variable domain: NAGVMQNPRHLVRRRGQEARLRCSPMKGHSHVYWYRQLPEEGLKFMVYLQKENIIDESGMPKERFSAEFPKEGPSILRIQQVVRGDSAAYFCASSPALGRASEAFFGQGTRLTVV.

The V call is TRBV4-2, the J call TRBJ2-3, with TRBD2 matching 10 bases. Germline-derived CDR1 and CDR2 are LGHNA and YNFKEQ. CDR3 length: 16 amino acids. J lost 1 base, V lost 1 base, and 2 bases had no gene match. The CDR3 spells CASSQVSGGRTDTQYF. CDR3 nucleotide sequence: TGTGCCAGCAGCCAAGTTAGCGGGGGGCGCACAGATACGCAGTATTTT.

The genes are TRBV5-1 and TRBJ2-3; 7 positions agree with TRBD1. The CDR3 consists of 14 residues. V was clipped by 2 bases and J by 3 bases; unmatched bases: 3. CDR1 and CDR2 (germline): SGHRS, YFSETQ. The CDR3 bases are TGCGCCAGCAGCTTAGACAGGGAGACAGATACGCAGTATTTT. It is translated as CASSLDRETDTQYF.

CDR3 nucleotide sequence: TGTGCCAGCAGAACAGGGGGACAGATCTACGAGCAGTACTTC. Translation: CASRTGGQIYEQYF. The chain has TRBV6-5 and TRBJ2-7; 8 bases align to TRBD1. Germline V gene data show CDR1 as MNHEY and CDR2 as SVGAGI. The CDR3 sequence is 14 residues long. The V and J ends lost 6 bases and 3 bases, in that order; junction bases with no gene match: 7.

The chain recombines TRBV9 with TRBJ2-1; 14 positions agree with TRBD2. Germline V gives CDR1 SGDLS, CDR2 YYNGEE. This CDR3 contains 16 residues. J gave up 2 bases and V 4 bases, and 2 bases lay outside the gene matches. The CDR3 loop reads CASSLGLAGAYNEQFF. For the CDR3, the DNA is TGTGCCAGCAGCTTGGGACTAGCGGGGGCCTACAATGAGCAGTTCTTC.

Many counts were recorded for this clone. V and J are TRBV2 and TRBJ2-2; D possibly corresponds to TRBD1 (6 bases). CDR1 and CDR2 from the germline V gene are SNHLY and FYNNEI. Deletions cut 10 bases from V and 5 bases from J, with 14 bases between. The CDR3 contains 13 residues. The CDR3 loop is CATQQGRTGELFF. CDR3 in DNA: TGTGCCACCCAGCAGGGGCGGACCGGGGAGCTGTTTTTT. Full variable domain (missing parts from reference TRBV2 and TRBJ2-2): EPEVTQTPSHQVTQMGQEVILRCVPISNHLYFYWYRQILGQKVEFLVSFYNNEISEKSEIFDDQFSVERPDGSNFTLKIRSTKLEDSAMYFCATQQGRTGELFFGEGSRLTVL.

The chain links TRBV2 to TRBJ1-1; D unclear. Germline V lookup: CDR1 SNHLY, CDR2 FYNNEI. The V end was cut by 4 bases, the J end by 5 bases, with 5 bases between. CDR3 length: 11 residues. CDR3 DNA: TGTGCCAGCAGTGTGAGGACTGAAGCTTTCTTT. As protein: CASSVRTEAFF.

This rearrangement joins TRBV27 to TRBJ1-1; no clear D. The CDR3 sequence is 16 residues long. The germline V gene has CDR1 MNHEY and CDR2 SMNVEV (reference sequence). V gave up 6 bases and J gave up 4 bases, with 21 bases separating them. This chain's CDR3 is CASSPDVAKSGTEAFF. CDR3 bases: TGTGCCAGCAGCCCTGACGTAGCCAAATCGGGCACTGAAGCTTTCTTT.

The chain links TRBV7-8 to TRBJ1-1, with D perhaps TRBD1 (5 bases). The V and J ends lost 5 bases and 7 bases respectively, with 23 bases between them. This CDR3 has 16 residues. Germline V gene lookup returns CDR1 SGHVS and CDR2 FQNEAQ. The CDR3 coding sequence is TGTGCCAGCAGCCCAGAGGCAGGGAGGGCCTTCGGTGAAGCTTTCTTT. Translating gives CASSPEAGRAFGEAFF.

V usage is TRBV5-6 and J usage is TRBJ2-3; D uncertain. The V end was cut by 0 bases, the J end by 2 bases, with 13 bases between. The CDR3 spans 16 residues. In germline, CDR1 is SGHDT, CDR2 YYEEEE. In DNA, the CDR3 is TGTGCCAGCAGCTTGGGGCCATCATATGACACAGATACGCAGTATTTT. Amino acids: CASSLGPSYDTDTQYF.

J is TRBJ1-2 and V is TRBV18, with 8 nucleotides matching TRBD1. The CDR3 consists of 15 residues. CDR1 and CDR2 from the germline V gene are KGHSH and LQKENI. V dropped 6 bases and J dropped 6; count of bases not matched to a gene: 12. CDR3 sequence (DNA): TGTGCCAGCTCGGACTTGGACAGGGACGAACATGGCTACACCTTC. Encoded protein: CASSDLDRDEHGYTF. Full variable domain (remainder filled in from reference TRBV18 and TRBJ1-2): NAGVMQNPRHLVRRRGQEARLRCSPMKGHSHVYWYRQLPEEGLKFMVYLQKENIIDESGMPKERFSAEFPKEGPSILRIQQVVRGDSAAYFCASSDLDRDEHGYTFGSGTRLTVV.

This clone was detected once. The chain is built from TRBV4-1 and TRBJ2-1; maybe TRBD1 (5 bases). The CDR3 sequence is 15 residues long. V lost 2 bases and J 2 bases, leaving 10 bases between the germline ends. Germline V gives CDR1 MGHRA, CDR2 YSYEKL. The CDR3 region has the DNA TGCGCCAGCAGCCAAACGGACATTACCTACAATGAGCAGTTCTTC. This encodes CASSQTDITYNEQFF.